What follows are 16 T cell receptor beta chains derived from one specimen sequenced in a study of blood T cell repertoires in COVID-19. TCRdb's table, derived via immunoSEQ multiplex PCR, lists solely in-frame clones and lacks some. Of roughly 75,000 clones in the sample, roughly 83% were seen once. The source material was peripheral blood. These TCRs come from a man aged 70-80 years with acute or convalescent COVID-19.

The CDR3 region has the DNA TGTGCCAGCAGCTTCAGACAGGGCTTGAACACTGAAGCTTTCTTT. Protein sequence: CASSFRQGLNTEAFF. V gene TRBV11-1 combines with J gene TRBJ1-1; 7 positions agree with TRBD1. The CDR3 extends over 15 amino acids. The ends lost 3 bases at V and 0 bases at J; junction bases unmatched: 4. Germline CDR1 SGHAT, CDR2 FQDESV (reference sequence).

The J gene is TRBJ2-7, the V gene TRBV27, with a tentative D call TRBD2 (6 bases). Looked up from germline, CDR1 is MNHEY and CDR2 is SMNVEV (reference sequence). V gave up 7 bases and J gave up 5 bases, with 15 bases separating them. The CDR3 covers 13 residues. This CDR3 reads CASTAGSAHEQYF. In DNA, the CDR3 is TGTGCCAGCACAGCGGGCTCCGCCCACGAGCAGTACTTC.

V and J are TRBV19 and TRBJ1-1; TRBD1 aligns across 8 bases. The CDR3 runs to 16 residues. Germline V gives CDR1 LNHDA, CDR2 SQIVND (reference sequence). V gave up 5 bases and J gave up 2 bases; unmatched junction bases: 10. CDR3 sequence reads: CASSADRVLFNTEAFF. The CDR3, as DNA: TGTGCCAGTAGTGCGGACAGGGTTCTCTTTAACACTGAAGCTTTCTTT. The entire variable domain, with the rest obtained from reference TRBV19 and TRBJ1-1, is as follows: DGGITQSPKYLFRKEGQNVTLSCEQNLNHDAMYWYRQDPGQGLRLIYYSQIVNDFQKGDIAEGYSVSREKKESFPLTVTSAQKNPTAFYLCASSADRVLFNTEAFFGQGTRLTVV.

The chain recombines TRBV5-6 with TRBJ2-6; D is uncertain. V lost 0 bases, J lost 1 base, and 17 bases lay in between. This CDR3 region has 19 residues. The V gene's germline CDR1 is SGHDT and CDR2 YYEEEE. The CDR3 here is CASSLVQRFSLSGANVLTF. The CDR3 bases are TGTGCCAGCAGCTTGGTTCAACGATTTTCCCTATCTGGGGCCAACGTCCTGACTTTC.

The J gene is TRBJ2-2, the V gene TRBV3-1 (or the pseudogene TRBV3-2); D is undetermined. Germline V gene data show CDR1 as LGHDT and CDR2 as YNNKEL (reference sequence). The V gene lost 4 bases and the J gene lost 4 bases, with 16 bases spanning the gap. This CDR3 has 16 residues. The CDR3 is CASSPSITEITGELFF. Here the CDR3 DNA reads TGTGCCAGCAGCCCCTCGATAACAGAAATCACCGGGGAGCTGTTTTTT.

The V and J genes are TRBV5-1 and TRBJ1-4; 7 positions agree with TRBD1. Per germline, CDR1 SGHRS and CDR2 YFSETQ. The CDR3 spans 15 residues. Losses at the gene ends were 0 bases for V and 4 bases for J; bases not matched to a gene: 3. The CDR3 nucleotides are TGCGCCAGCAGCTTGGGGGACAGATTTAATGAAAAACTGTTTTTT. Translating gives CASSLGDRFNEKLFF.

A single count supports this clone. The chain couples TRBV6-5 to TRBJ1-1; 7 positions agree with TRBD1. Trimming cost V 2 bases and J 3 bases; bases outside gene matches: 6. The germline V gene has CDR1 MNHEY and CDR2 SVGAGI. This CDR3 is built from 15 residues. This CDR3 is CASSYASGGYTEAFF. CDR3 coding DNA: TGTGCCAGCAGTTACGCCTCAGGGGGATACACTGAAGCTTTCTTT.

This clone was observed a few times. V usage is TRBV7-8 and J usage is TRBJ1-2; D not certain. Trimming pared 1 base from V and 4 bases from J, leaving 10 bases between. This CDR3 is built from 14 residues. Germline CDR1 SGHVS, CDR2 FQNEAQ. The CDR3: CASSLVTGSYGYTF. The CDR3 nucleotides read TGTGCCAGCAGCTTAGTTACGGGAAGCTATGGCTACACCTTC.

The chain couples TRBV5-4 to TRBJ1-1, with a possible D match to TRBD1 (5 bases). Germline-derived CDR1 and CDR2 are SGHNT and YYREEE (reference sequence). CDR3 size: 14 residues. V lost 0 bases to trimming and J lost 3 bases, with 9 bases between them. The CDR3 nucleotides read TGTGCCAGCAGCTTGGAAGCAGGGTACACTGAAGCTTTCTTT. This gives the protein CASSLEAGYTEAFF. Based on the CDR3 plus reference TRBV5-4 and TRBJ1-1, the full variable domain is ETGVTQSPTHLIKTRGQQVTLRCSSQSGHNTVSWYQQALGQGPQFIFQYYREEENGRGNFPPRFSGLQFPNYSSELNVNALELDDSALYLCASSLEAGYTEAFFGQGTRLTVV.

The V gene is TRBV18, the J gene TRBJ2-7; 14 nucleotides match TRBD2. The trim removed 3 bases at V and 3 bases at J, leaving 1 base unmatched. Germline assignment: CDR1 KGHSH and CDR2 LQKENI. CDR3 length: 15 amino acids. The CDR3 region has the DNA TGTGCCAGCTCACCCGGACTAGCGGGAGGCTACGAGCAGTACTTC. Its translation: CASSPGLAGGYEQYF.

This clone was seen only a few times. This chain uses TRBV6-1 with TRBJ1-6; D is ambiguous. Germline V lookup: CDR1 MNHNS, CDR2 SASEGT. The CDR3 spans 12 residues. V shed 2 bases and J shed 13 bases, with 9 bases lying between them. The CDR3 nucleotides are TGTGCCAGCAGTGAACGGCGGCAGCCCCTCCACTTT. It specifies CASSERRQPLHF.

The chain couples TRBV3-1 (or the pseudogene TRBV3-2) to TRBJ2-1; the D gene is possibly TRBD2 (6 bases). The CDR3 spans 13 residues. V lost 2 bases and J lost 10, with 12 bases in between. Germline V lookup: CDR1 LGHDT, CDR2 YNNKEL (reference sequence). The chain's CDR3 is CASSQLANIEQFF. CDR3 bases: TGTGCCAGCAGCCAACTAGCGAACATAGAGCAGTTCTTC.

V is TRBV6-1 and J is TRBJ2-3; possibly TRBD2 for D (6 bases). V shed 3 bases and J shed 2 bases, with 12 bases lying between them. Looked up from germline, CDR1 is MNHNS and CDR2 is SASEGT. This CDR3 contains 15 residues. The CDR3 DNA reads TGTGCCAGCAGTGAGGCTAGCGCGATCACAGATACGCAGTATTTT. Its protein product is CASSEASAITDTQYF.

This clone showed up just once. The chain employs TRBV3-1 (or the pseudogene TRBV3-2) and TRBJ2-7, with 11 bases aligning to TRBD2. The CDR3 sequence is 19 residues long. J lost 6 bases, V lost 0 bases, and 16 bases had no gene match. Looked up from germline, CDR1 is LGHDT and CDR2 is YNNKEL (reference sequence). CDR3 bases: TGTGCCAGCAGCCAAGAATGGTCTAGCGGGAGGTCTCCTCGAGTCGAGCAGTACTTC. Encoded protein: CASSQEWSSGRSPRVEQYF.

The J gene is TRBJ2-5, the V gene TRBV5-1; 8 positions agree with TRBD2. Germline V gives CDR1 SGHRS, CDR2 YFSETQ. This CDR3 comprises 16 residues. Losses at the gene ends were 5 bases for V and 2 bases for J; bases not matched to a gene: 11. Here the CDR3 reads CASSLTSGTLQETQYF. CDR3 nucleotides: TGCGCCAGCAGTCTAACTAGCGGAACCCTACAAGAGACCCAGTACTTC.

This clone showed up just once. This chain uses TRBV7-6 with TRBJ1-5; 8 bases fit TRBD1. The trim removed 1 base at V and 5 bases at J, leaving 4 bases unmatched. Germline CDR1 SGHVS, CDR2 FNYEAQ. This CDR3 is built from 15 residues. DNA for the CDR3: TGTGCCAGCAGCTTAGGGACAGGGAAGGATCAGCCCCAGCATTTT. This translates into CASSLGTGKDQPQHF.